The clone carrying this T cell receptor beta chain was found a few times. Its antigen is undetermined. Germline V CDR1 and CDR2: MNHNS, SASEGT. This CDR3 spans 13 amino acids. The V end was cut by 4 bases, the J end by 0 bases, with 4 bases between. This entry belongs to a study of blood T cells in healthy people across ages. Then a second PCR, running roughly 6 to 11 cycles, was carried out with a sample-barcoded 5' primer and a J-beta primer mix. TCRdb recomputed calls from the 5' RACE reads with MiXCR, one row per CDR3 protein. The sample includes hundreds of thousands of distinct CDR3 sequences, 40% to 50% of them seen just once. General study findings and limits: Roughly linear age-related decline in beta diversity appeared, significant by age about 40.

The study recruited healthy Caucasian donors from Russia who were aged about 6 to 90. The V and J genes are TRBV6-1 and TRBJ1-3; D remains unclear. The clonotype was recovered from a man in his sixties in good health. Sequenced: blood. The CDR3 DNA is TGTGCCAGCAGTGGGGACTCTGGAAACACCATATATTTT. Its protein product is CASSGDSGNTIYF.